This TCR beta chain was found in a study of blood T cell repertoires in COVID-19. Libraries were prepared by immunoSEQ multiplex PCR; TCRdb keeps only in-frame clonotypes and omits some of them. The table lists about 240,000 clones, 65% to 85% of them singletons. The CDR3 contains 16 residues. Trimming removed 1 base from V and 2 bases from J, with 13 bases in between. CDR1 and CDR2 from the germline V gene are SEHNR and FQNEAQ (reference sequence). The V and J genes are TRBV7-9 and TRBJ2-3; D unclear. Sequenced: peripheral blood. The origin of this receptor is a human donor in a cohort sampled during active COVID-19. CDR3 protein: CASSLVAPGVTDTQYF. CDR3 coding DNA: TGTGCCAGCAGCTTAGTAGCCCCTGGAGTCACAGATACGCAGTATTTT.